The source of this T cell receptor beta chain is a study of blood T cell repertoires in COVID-19. Study overall: From the United States, Italy and Spain came samples of acute and convalescent COVID-19. T cells, B-cell-depleted T cells, or PBMCs provided the cDNA or gDNA that served as material.

Original processing methods: Amplification with reference gene primers provided the estimates of nucleated cell counts. Sequenced by immunoSEQ multiplex PCR; TCRdb stores in-frame clones only, minus some. Clonal size and the V and J genes are those of that table, whereas D and trimming came from the DNA. In the table there are hundreds of thousands of clones, around 87% of which are singletons. The germline gives CDR1 SQVTM, CDR2 ANQGSEA. CDR3 length equals 14 residues. The trim removed 2 bases at V and 6 bases at J, leaving 2 bases unmatched. Symptom resolution, clearance, or two negative PCRs marked the recovered donors of Cohort 3.

Sequencing used PBMCs or T cells enriched from blood (not recorded which). This receptor was taken from a woman aged 45 to 65 who had recovered from COVID-19. This chain uses TRBV29-1 with TRBJ2-1, with 12 bases identical to TRBD2. In DNA, the CDR3 is TGCAGCGTTGAACTAGCGGGAGGGTTCAATGAGCAGTTCTTC. This codes for CSVELAGGFNEQFF.